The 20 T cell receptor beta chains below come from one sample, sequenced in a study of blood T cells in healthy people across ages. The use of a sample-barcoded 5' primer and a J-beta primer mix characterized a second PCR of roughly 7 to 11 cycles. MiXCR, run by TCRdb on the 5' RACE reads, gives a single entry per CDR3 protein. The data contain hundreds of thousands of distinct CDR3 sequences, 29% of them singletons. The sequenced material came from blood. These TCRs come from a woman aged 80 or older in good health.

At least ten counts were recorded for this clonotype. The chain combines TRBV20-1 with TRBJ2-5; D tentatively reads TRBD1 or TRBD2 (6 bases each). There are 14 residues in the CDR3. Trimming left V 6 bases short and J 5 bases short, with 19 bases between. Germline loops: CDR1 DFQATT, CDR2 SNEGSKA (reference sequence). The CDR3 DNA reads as TGCAGTGCCACTAGGGGGTTCGGGGGCGAGACCCAGTACTTC. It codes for CSATRGFGGETQYF.

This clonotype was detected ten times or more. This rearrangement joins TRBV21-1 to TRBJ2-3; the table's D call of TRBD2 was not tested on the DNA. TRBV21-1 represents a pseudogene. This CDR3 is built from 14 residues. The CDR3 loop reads CASRVLAGTDTQYF. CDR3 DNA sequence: TGTGCCAGCAGGGTGCTAGCGGGTACAGATACGCAGTATTTT.

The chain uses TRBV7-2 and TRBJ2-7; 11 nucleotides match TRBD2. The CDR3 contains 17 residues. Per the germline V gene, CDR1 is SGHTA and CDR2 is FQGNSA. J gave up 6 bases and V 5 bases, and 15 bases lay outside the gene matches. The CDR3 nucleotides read TGTGCCAGCAGCCTGAATGTCGGGGCTAGCGGGAGGCTCGAGCAGTACTTC. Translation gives CASSLNVGASGRLEQYF.

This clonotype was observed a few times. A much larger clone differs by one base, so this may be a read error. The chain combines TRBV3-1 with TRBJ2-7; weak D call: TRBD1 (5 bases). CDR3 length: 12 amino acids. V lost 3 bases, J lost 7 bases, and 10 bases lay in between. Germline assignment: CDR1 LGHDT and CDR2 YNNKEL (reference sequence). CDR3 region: CASSHRVNEQYF. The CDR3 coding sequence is TGTGCCAGCAGCCACAGGGTTAATGAGCAGTACTTC.

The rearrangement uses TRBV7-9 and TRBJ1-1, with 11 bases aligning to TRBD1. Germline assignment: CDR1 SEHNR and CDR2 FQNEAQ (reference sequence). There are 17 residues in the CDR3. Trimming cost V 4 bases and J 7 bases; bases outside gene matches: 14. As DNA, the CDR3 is TGTGCCAGCAGCTCTGCAGGGACAGGGGGTTTTGGGGTTGAAGCTTTCTTT. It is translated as CASSSAGTGGFGVEAFF.

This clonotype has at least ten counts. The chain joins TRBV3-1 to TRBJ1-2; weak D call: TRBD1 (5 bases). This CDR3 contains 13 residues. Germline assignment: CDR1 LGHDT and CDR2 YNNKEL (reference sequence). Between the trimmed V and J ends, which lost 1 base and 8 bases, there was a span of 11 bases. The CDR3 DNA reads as TGTGCCAGCAGCCAAGCAAGGGGATGGGGCTACACCTTC. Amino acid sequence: CASSQARGWGYTF.

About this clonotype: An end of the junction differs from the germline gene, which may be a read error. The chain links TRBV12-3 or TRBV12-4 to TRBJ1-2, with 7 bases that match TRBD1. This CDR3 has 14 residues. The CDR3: CASSRDRINYGCTF. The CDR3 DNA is TGTGCCAGCAGTAGGGACAGAATTAACTATGGCTGCACCTTC.

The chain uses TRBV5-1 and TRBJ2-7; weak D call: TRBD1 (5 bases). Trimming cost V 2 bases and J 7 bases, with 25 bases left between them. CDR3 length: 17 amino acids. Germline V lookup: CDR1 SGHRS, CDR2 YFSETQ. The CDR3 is CASSLEAVAGWTNEQYF. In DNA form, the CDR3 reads TGCGCCAGCAGCTTAGAGGCCGTGGCAGGGTGGACGAATGAGCAGTACTTC.

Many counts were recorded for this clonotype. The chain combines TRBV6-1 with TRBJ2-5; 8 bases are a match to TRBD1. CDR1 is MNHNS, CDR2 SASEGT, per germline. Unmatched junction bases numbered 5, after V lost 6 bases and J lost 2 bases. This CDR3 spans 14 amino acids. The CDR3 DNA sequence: TGTGCCAGCAGAGTGGACAGGGCACAAGAGACCCAGTACTTC. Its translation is CASRVDRAQETQYF.

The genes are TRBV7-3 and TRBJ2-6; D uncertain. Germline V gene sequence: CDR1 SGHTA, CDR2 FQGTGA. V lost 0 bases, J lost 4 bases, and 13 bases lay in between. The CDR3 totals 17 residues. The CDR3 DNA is TGTGCCAGCAGCTTAACGATAGGGCAGCCCGGGGCCAACGTCCTGACTTTC. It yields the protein CASSLTIGQPGANVLTF.

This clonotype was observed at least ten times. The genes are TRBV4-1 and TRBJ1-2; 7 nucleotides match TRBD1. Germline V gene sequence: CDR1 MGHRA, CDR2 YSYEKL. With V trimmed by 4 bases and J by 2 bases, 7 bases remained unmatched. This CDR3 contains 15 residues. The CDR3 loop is CASSLATGANYGYTF. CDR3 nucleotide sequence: TGCGCCAGCAGCCTTGCCACAGGGGCAAACTATGGCTACACCTTC.

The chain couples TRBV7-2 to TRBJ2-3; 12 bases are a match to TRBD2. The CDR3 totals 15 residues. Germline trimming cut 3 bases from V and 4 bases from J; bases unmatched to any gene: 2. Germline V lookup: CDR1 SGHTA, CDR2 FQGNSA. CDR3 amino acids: CASSLTSGSADTQYF. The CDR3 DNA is TGTGCCAGCAGCTTGACTAGCGGGAGCGCAGATACGCAGTATTTT.

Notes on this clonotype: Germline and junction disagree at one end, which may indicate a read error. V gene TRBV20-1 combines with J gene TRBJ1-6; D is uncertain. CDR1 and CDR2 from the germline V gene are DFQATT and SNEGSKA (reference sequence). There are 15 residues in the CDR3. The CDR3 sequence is CSARDSGGNNSPFHF. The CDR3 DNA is TGCAGTGCTAGAGATTCCGGAGGGAATAATTCACCCTTCCACTTT.

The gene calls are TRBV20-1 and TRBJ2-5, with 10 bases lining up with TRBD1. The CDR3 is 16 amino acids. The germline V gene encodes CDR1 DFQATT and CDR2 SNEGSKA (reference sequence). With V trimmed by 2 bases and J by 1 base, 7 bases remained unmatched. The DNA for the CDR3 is TGCAGTGCTAGAAAAACGACAGGGGGCCCCCAAGAGACCCAGTACTTC. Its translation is CSARKTTGGPQETQYF.

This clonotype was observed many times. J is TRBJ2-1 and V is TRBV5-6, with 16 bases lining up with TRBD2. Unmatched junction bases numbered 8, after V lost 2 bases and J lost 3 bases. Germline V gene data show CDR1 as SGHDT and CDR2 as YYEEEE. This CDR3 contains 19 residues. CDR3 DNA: TGTGCCAGCAGCTTAGGAGGGGGACTAGCGGGGGGGAACTACAATGAGCAGTTCTTC. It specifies CASSLGGGLAGGNYNEQFF.

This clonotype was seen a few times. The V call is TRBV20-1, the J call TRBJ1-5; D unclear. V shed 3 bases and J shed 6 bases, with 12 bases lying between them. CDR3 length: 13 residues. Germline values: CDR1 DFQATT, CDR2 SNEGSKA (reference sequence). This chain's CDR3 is CSASGFAGQPQHF. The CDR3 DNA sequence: TGCAGTGCTAGTGGGTTCGCAGGTCAGCCCCAGCATTTT.

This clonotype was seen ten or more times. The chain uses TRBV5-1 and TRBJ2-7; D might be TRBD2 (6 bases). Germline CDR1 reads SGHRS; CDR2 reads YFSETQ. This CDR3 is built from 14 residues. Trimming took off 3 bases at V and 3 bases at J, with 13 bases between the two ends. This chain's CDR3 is CASSWGDLLYEQYF. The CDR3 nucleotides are TGCGCCAGCAGCTGGGGGGACCTACTCTACGAGCAGTACTTC.

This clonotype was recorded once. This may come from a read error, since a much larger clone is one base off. As DNA, the CDR3 is TGTGCCAGCAGTTGGGACGACCAAGAGACCCAGTACTTC. Its protein product is CASSWDDQETQYF. The rearrangement uses TRBV6-5 and TRBJ2-5, with D possibly called TRBD1 or TRBD2 (5 bases each). CDR1 and CDR2 from the germline V gene are MNHEY and SVGAGI. This CDR3 is 13 amino acids long. Trimming left V 4 bases short and J 0 bases short, with 6 bases between.

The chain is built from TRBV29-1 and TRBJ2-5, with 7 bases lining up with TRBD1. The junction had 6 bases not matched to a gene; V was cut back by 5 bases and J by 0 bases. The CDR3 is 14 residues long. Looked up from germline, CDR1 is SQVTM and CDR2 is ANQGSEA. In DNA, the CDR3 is TGCAGCGTTACCGGGACAGCGTACCAAGAGACCCAGTACTTC. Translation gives CSVTGTAYQETQYF.

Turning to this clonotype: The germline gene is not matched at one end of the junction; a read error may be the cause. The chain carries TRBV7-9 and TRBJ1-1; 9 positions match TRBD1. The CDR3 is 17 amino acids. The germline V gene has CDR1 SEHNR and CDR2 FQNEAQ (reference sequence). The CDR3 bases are TGTGCCTGCAGCCTCAGACAGGGGGGGCCCATGAACACTGAAGCTTTCTTT. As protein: CACSLRQGGPMNTEAFF.